This T cell receptor beta chain derives from a study of Graves' ophthalmopathy and Graves' hyperthyroidism. Amplification of the TCR beta CDR3 regions used RNA transcripts (as template). HTBI primers primed a first-round RT-PCR, and a second-round multiplex PCR followed. TCRdb re-called the multiplex PCR reads through MiXCR, storing one row per CDR3 protein. Of about 1.2 million distinct CDR3 sequences listed, about 35% are singletons. It was on clinical symptoms, serum thyroxine, TRAb, thyroid ultrasound and orbital computed tomography that diagnosis relied. Study-wide results and caveats: Blood repertoires reportedly contained most expanded thyroid clonotypes above 0.001 frequency. Using a 13-signature model, the authors split ophthalmopathy from stable hyperthyroidism, with around 85% sensitivity and 70% to 83% specificity.

On this clonotype: What it binds is not known.

CDR1 is SQVTM and CDR2 is ANQGSEA in the germline V gene. V trimming: 5 bases; J trimming: 6 bases; junction bases outside the gene matches: 7. The CDR3 runs 14 residues. This sequence was found in an adult man with Graves' hyperthyroidism. Material: peripheral blood or thyroid tissue (not recorded which). The chain joins TRBV29-1 to TRBJ1-4; 9 positions match TRBD1. DNA of the CDR3: TGCAGCGTTCTCGGACAGGGGTTGGATGAAAAACTGTTTTTT. It encodes CSVLGQGLDEKLFF. Looking up the rest from reference TRBV29-1 and TRBJ1-4 gives the full variable domain: SAVISQKPSRDICQRGTSLTIQCQVDSQVTMMFWYRQQPGQSLTLIATANQGSEATYESGFVIDKFPISRPNLTFSTLTVSNMSPEDSSIYLCSVLGQGLDEKLFFGSGTQLSVL.